This TCR beta chain was retrieved from a study of Tregs in tolerant kidney transplant recipients. The germline gives CDR1 SEHNR, CDR2 FQNEAQ (reference sequence). The length of the CDR3 is 16 residues. The V end was cut by 7 bases, the J end by 1 base, with 19 bases between. Libraries were prepared by immunoSEQ multiplex PCR; TCRdb keeps only in-frame clonotypes and omits some of them. The sample yields approximately 260,000 clones, about 86% seen once. The specimen sequenced was CD4+ T cells from blood. The chain is built from TRBV7-9 and TRBJ1-1, with a tentative D call TRBD1 (6 bases). The TCR sequence derives from a human donor in good health. The CDR3 sequence: CASNLGAGAPNTEAFF. Written as DNA, the CDR3 is TGTGCCAGCAACCTTGGGGCGGGGGCCCCGAACACTGAAGCTTTCTTT. Using reference TRBV7-9 and TRBJ1-1 for the parts outside the CDR3, the full variable domain is DTGVSQNPRHKITKRGQNVTFRCDPISEHNRLYWYRQTLGQGPEFLTYFQNEAQLEKSRLLSDRFSAERPKGSFSTLEIQRTEQGDSAMYLCASNLGAGAPNTEAFFGQGTRLTVV.